One and the same sample provided the 18 T cell receptor beta chains below, sequenced in a study of blood T cell repertoires in COVID-19. The method was immunoSEQ multiplex PCR; TCRdb's version includes in-frame clones alone and lacks a portion of them. Here the sample spans approximately 150,000 clones, 84% being singletons. Material for sequencing was peripheral blood. All receptors derive from a woman aged 45-60 years in a cohort sampled during active or convalescent COVID-19.

The gene calls are TRBV24-1 and TRBJ2-1, with TRBD2 matching 16 bases. Germline lookup yields CDR1 KGHDR and CDR2 SFDVKD. This CDR3 is built from 16 residues. The trim removed 5 bases at V and 12 bases at J, leaving 9 bases unmatched. CDR3: CATSGLGLAGGLGQFF. The DNA for the CDR3 is TGTGCCACCAGTGGCCTGGGACTAGCGGGGGGGCTAGGGCAGTTCTTC.

About this clone itself: The junction and the germline gene differ at one end; a read error may be behind it. V and J are TRBV4-1 and TRBJ2-7; 9 positions match TRBD1. Germline V lookup: CDR1 MGHRA, CDR2 YSYEKL. The CDR3 covers 14 residues. The CDR3 bases are TGCGCCAGCAGCGAAGAGGACAGGGGCTACGAGCAGTACTTC. It specifies CASSEEDRGYEQYF.

This sequence joins TRBV13 and TRBJ2-7; TRBD1 aligns across 7 bases. Germline assignment: CDR1 PRHDT and CDR2 FYEKMQ (reference sequence). The V gene end was trimmed by 3 bases and the J gene end by 0 bases; junction bases not matched to a gene: 5. The CDR3 has 15 amino acids. The CDR3 DNA follows: TGTGCCAGCAGCTTTGCAAGGGACAGCTCCTACGAGCAGTACTTC. It specifies CASSFARDSSYEQYF.

The rearrangement uses TRBV19 and TRBJ1-2; no clear D. The germline gives CDR1 LNHDA, CDR2 SQIVND (reference sequence). The CDR3 covers 14 residues. Deletions cut 4 bases from V and 3 bases from J, with 12 bases between. The chain's CDR3 is CASSSPGLDYGYTF. In DNA, the CDR3 is TGTGCCAGTAGTAGTCCGGGATTGGACTATGGCTACACCTTC.

The rearrangement links TRBV6-5 to TRBJ1-2; 8 bases are shared with TRBD1. The J segment lost 8 bases and the V segment lost 6 bases, leaving 11 bases of the junction unmatched. The CDR3 is 14 residues long. Germline CDR1 MNHEY, CDR2 SVGAGI. The CDR3 reads CASRATGDPVGYTF. CDR3 DNA: TGTGCCAGCAGGGCGACAGGGGACCCCGTGGGCTACACCTTC.

The chain has TRBV12-5 and TRBJ2-1; 8 nucleotides agree with TRBD2. This CDR3 contains 14 residues. The V gene end was trimmed by 9 bases and the J gene end by 2 bases; junction bases not matched to a gene: 6. The germline gives CDR1 LGHNT, CDR2 FRNRAP. The DNA for the CDR3 is TGTGCTAGCACGGGGGGGCCCCCCTACAATGAGCAGTTCTTC. The encoded protein is CASTGGPPYNEQFF.

The V call is TRBV2, the J call TRBJ1-6; 9 bases map to TRBD1. CDR1 and CDR2 from the germline V gene are SNHLY and FYNNEI. This CDR3 is 15 amino acids long. J lost 11 bases, V lost 6 bases, and 11 bases had no gene match. CDR3: CASRRPGTGSTPLHF. The DNA of the CDR3 is TGTGCCAGCAGAAGACCCGGGACAGGGTCTACACCCCTCCACTTT.

The rearrangement joins TRBV2 to TRBJ1-2; 10 nucleotides align to TRBD1. Germline-derived CDR1 and CDR2 are SNHLY and FYNNEI. The junction had 7 bases not matched to a gene; V was cut back by 7 bases and J by 2 bases. The CDR3 sequence is 15 residues long. The CDR3 nucleotides are TGTGCCAGCATGGACAGGGGGTTTATGAACTATGGCTACACCTTC. Residues: CASMDRGFMNYGYTF.

This chain links TRBV7-9 with TRBJ2-3; 7 nucleotides line up with TRBD2. The CDR3 length is 15 residues. V lost 5 bases and J lost 3; bases outside the gene matches: 8. In germline, CDR1 is SEHNR, CDR2 FQNEAQ (reference sequence). CDR3 coding DNA: TGTGCCAGCAGCGCGGGGGAGTTTTCTACAGATACGCAGTATTTT. Translated, it gives CASSAGEFSTDTQYF.

The genes are TRBV5-6 and TRBJ1-4; D is perhaps TRBD1 (5 bases). V lost 0 bases and J lost 3, with 12 bases in between. The CDR3 has 16 amino acids. Germline V gives CDR1 SGHDT, CDR2 YYEEEE. The CDR3 bases are TGTGCCAGCAGCTTGGAGGAAGGCAGGGCTAATGAAAAACTGTTTTTT. This translates into CASSLEEGRANEKLFF.

V and J are TRBV9 and TRBJ1-3; 7 nucleotides agree with TRBD1. The CDR3 has 15 amino acids. Trimming took 4 bases from V and 0 from J; bases not matched to a gene: 4. CDR1 and CDR2 (germline): SGDLS, YYNGEE. The CDR3, as DNA: TGTGCCAGCAGCCCAGGGACAGCCTCTGGAAACACCATATATTTT. It is translated as CASSPGTASGNTIYF. The full variable domain, completed using reference TRBV9 and TRBJ1-3, is DSGVTQTPKHLITATGQRVTLRCSPRSGDLSVYWYQQSLDQGLQFLIQYYNGEERAKGNILERFSAQQFPDLHSELNLSSLELGDSALYFCASSPGTASGNTIYFGEGSWLTVV.

J is TRBJ1-4 and V is TRBV2; 10 bases align to TRBD1. V lost 6 bases to trimming and J lost 6 bases; unmatched junction nucleotides: 7. Looked up from germline, CDR1 is SNHLY and CDR2 is FYNNEI. This CDR3 has 15 residues. The CDR3 sequence: CASSADRGRDEKLFF. The CDR3 bases are TGTGCCAGCAGCGCCGACAGGGGGCGTGATGAAAAACTGTTTTTT.

The chain couples TRBV7-9 to TRBJ1-1, with D tentatively TRBD1 (6 bases). Germline CDR1 and CDR2: SEHNR and FQNEAQ (reference sequence). The germline V and J ends were trimmed by 5 bases and 2 bases, with 15 bases remaining between them. CDR3 length: 15 amino acids. CDR3 DNA: TGTGCCAGCAGCCGCGAGACAGGCGCAAACACTGAAGCTTTCTTT. As protein: CASSRETGANTEAFF.

The rearrangement links TRBV7-2 to TRBJ1-2; 8 bases are a match to TRBD1. Germline values: CDR1 SGHTA, CDR2 FQGNSA. Trimming cost V 1 base and J 5 bases; bases outside gene matches: 12. This CDR3 has 17 amino acids. The CDR3 loop is CASSLGTGSRGLYGYTF. The CDR3 DNA reads TGTGCCAGCAGCTTAGGAACTGGATCCAGGGGGCTTTATGGCTACACCTTC.

The V call is TRBV14, the J call TRBJ2-5; 11 nucleotides match TRBD2. The CDR3 contains 15 residues. The V and J ends lost 3 bases and 2 bases, in that order; junction bases with no gene match: 2. Germline V gives CDR1 SGHDN, CDR2 FVKESK. CDR3 protein: CASSQASGGQETQYF. The CDR3 region has the DNA TGTGCCAGCAGCCAGGCTAGCGGGGGGCAAGAGACCCAGTACTTC.

This clone was counted a single time. V gene TRBV10-3 combines with J gene TRBJ1-2; TRBD1 matches at 9 bases. In germline, CDR1 is ENHRY, CDR2 SYGVKD. The V segment lost 10 bases and the J segment 5 bases; nucleotides outside the gene matches: 11. The CDR3 runs 14 residues. CDR3 coding DNA: TGTGCCACAACTATAGGGACAGGGCCTTATGGCTACACCTTC. It encodes CATTIGTGPYGYTF.

The chain couples TRBV13 to TRBJ2-5; weak D call: TRBD2 (7 bases). The CDR3 extends over 15 amino acids. Germline V gene lookup returns CDR1 PRHDT and CDR2 FYEKMQ (reference sequence). Trimming shortened V by 5 bases and J by 5 bases, and 18 bases separated the two germline ends. The CDR3 DNA is TGTGCCAGCAGCCCCATTGGGGGGGCAGGGGAGACCCAGTACTTC. It yields the protein CASSPIGGAGETQYF. Together with reference TRBV13 and TRBJ2-5, the CDR3 gives the full variable domain: AAGVIQSPRHLIKEKRETATLKCYPIPRHDTVYWYQQGPGQDPQFLISFYEKMQSDKGSIPDRFSAQQFSDYHSELNMSSLELGDSALYFCASSPIGGAGETQYFGPGTRLLVL.

The chain recombines TRBV18 with TRBJ2-7; D ambiguous. The ends were cut back, 3 bases at V and 6 bases at J, with 18 bases in the middle. This CDR3 is 15 amino acids long. Germline V gene sequence: CDR1 KGHSH, CDR2 LQKENI. The CDR3 DNA reads as TGTGCCAGCTCACCTCCCATGGGTAGCATGGGCGAGCAGTACTTC. The encoded protein is CASSPPMGSMGEQYF.